The clone carrying this T cell receptor beta chain was counted a few times. Its antigen remains unknown. The data belong to a study of CD8 T cells in ankylosing spondylitis. Findings and limits, study-wide: Significant enrichment of disease-linked clones was reportedly seen in matched ankylosing spondylitis synovial fluid.

Construction of TCR beta libraries was performed using quantitative 5'-RACE with molecular barcodes. TCRdb fed the 5' RACE reads into MiXCR, producing one record per CDR3 protein. The sample holds about 140,000 distinct CDR3 sequences; 30% to 35% are singletons and the top ten take approximately 5.9%. Trimming removed 5 bases from V and 7 bases from J, with 18 bases in between. CDR1 and CDR2 from the germline V gene are SGHTA and FQGNSA. This CDR3 region has 15 residues. This TCR derives from a male donor with ankylosing spondylitis. The sample was synovial fluid, either unsorted or a sorted T cell fraction (not recorded which). The rearrangement links TRBV7-2 to TRBJ1-5, with TRBD1 as a possible D gene (5 bases). This chain's CDR3 is CASSPGGMVRQPQHF. In DNA, the CDR3 is TGTGCCAGCAGCCCGGGGGGAATGGTAAGGCAGCCCCAGCATTTT.